This TCR beta chain was recovered during a study of tumor-infiltrating lymphocytes in primary liver carcinoma. Researchers drew blood RNA from unsorted whole blood and extracted germline DNA as well. cDNA specific to TCR beta was made from approximately 0.55 ug of total RNA, with a constant-region primer employed for priming. Amplification in three nested multiplex PCR rounds with slightly modified ARM-PCR gave rise to TCR beta libraries. TCRdb re-derived calls from the multiplex PCR reads in MiXCR, one entry per CDR3 protein. The repertoire holds 300,000 to 400,000 distinct CDR3 sequences, approximately 64% seen once, with under 8.5% in the top ten. The origin of this receptor is a man between 40 and 49 years old with primary liver carcinoma and hepatitis B virus infection. Material: peripheral blood.

This CDR3 is CASSLEKTEAQYF. The CDR3 DNA reads as TGTGCCAGCAGCTTAGAGAAGACGGAGGCCCAGTACTTC. This chain connects TRBV11-2 to TRBJ2-5; D possibly corresponds to TRBD2 (5 bases). Germline assignment: CDR1 SGHAT and CDR2 FQNNGV. Trimming removed 0 bases from V and 9 bases from J, with 11 bases in between. The CDR3 loop spans 13 amino acids.